This is a list of T cell receptor beta chains from one sample in a study of blood T cell repertoires in COVID-19. Measured with immunoSEQ multiplex PCR; TCRdb has only the in-frame clones, and not every one. The sample gives about 250,000 clones, approximately 90% of which show up once; around 6.3% is in the top ten. Material: peripheral blood. All receptors derive from a woman aged 30 to 39 with COVID-19, enrolled during active disease. Each CDR3 is given without its conserved first and last residue. A D gene is named only where the DNA matches it firmly.

J: TRBJ2-1; D: -; V: TRBV12-3/TRBV12-4; CDR3: ASSLAGNEQF
J: TRBJ1-2; D: TRBD1; V: TRBV9; CDR3: ASSGIGQGPYGYT
J: TRBJ1-1; D: -; V: TRBV12-5; CDR3: ASGPLVNTEAF
J: TRBJ2-2; D: TRBD2; V: TRBV5-4; CDR3: ASSSGTSGGAFYAGELF
J: TRBJ2-3; D: TRBD1; V: TRBV6-2/TRBV6-3; CDR3: ASSSHADREHPQY
J: TRBJ1-2; D: -; V: TRBV21-1; CDR3: AYYGAGGGDGYT
J: TRBJ1-2; D: TRBD1; V: TRBV7-2; CDR3: ASSSRTGFYGYT
J: TRBJ1-3; D: -; V: TRBV19; CDR3: ASSMPRGPGNTIY
J: TRBJ2-1; D: -; V: TRBV7-2; CDR3: ASSLVVRNNEQF
J: TRBJ1-4; D: -; V: TRBV11-3; CDR3: ASSYDRDEKLF
J: TRBJ1-1; D: -; V: TRBV27; CDR3: ASSLVMAGRAF
J: TRBJ2-6; D: TRBD1; V: TRBV11-3; CDR3: ASSFSWTGPSGANVLT
J: TRBJ2-1; D: TRBD2; V: TRBV7-9; CDR3: ASSPTSLGLAGEDEQF
J: TRBJ1-4; D: -; V: TRBV14; CDR3: ASSPQNEKLF
J: TRBJ2-1; D: TRBD2; V: TRBV29-1; CDR3: SVDRGTSGRNEQF
J: TRBJ1-4; D: TRBD1; V: TRBV10-3; CDR3: AIRPGQGEFREKLF
J: TRBJ2-5; D: -; V: TRBV6-2/TRBV6-3; CDR3: ASSYWGSEETQY
J: TRBJ2-1; D: TRBD2; V: TRBV11-3; CDR3: ASSRGLAGGLNEQF
J: TRBJ1-1; D: TRBD1; V: TRBV3-1/TRBV3-2; CDR3: ASSQRDRTYTVNTEAF
J: TRBJ1-1; D: -; V: TRBV7-2; CDR3: ASSLGALVTEAF
J: TRBJ2-5; D: TRBD2; V: TRBV29-1; CDR3: SGSKRGGQETQY
J: TRBJ2-7; D: -; V: TRBV28; CDR3: ASVPGSLYEQY
J: TRBJ2-2; D: TRBD2; V: TRBV7-2; CDR3: ASSLWGGGIITGELF
J: TRBJ1-1; D: -; V: TRBV15; CDR3: ATSRETQVQEAF
J: TRBJ2-7; D: -; V: TRBV27; CDR3: ASSLSVQGYEQY
J: TRBJ2-3; D: TRBD2; V: TRBV28; CDR3: ASTPLAGGVDTQY
J: TRBJ2-4; D: TRBD2; V: TRBV30; CDR3: AWSVTSGGGGLLAKNIQY
J: TRBJ2-3; D: TRBD2; V: TRBV28; CDR3: ASKSIAGGRPDTQY
J: TRBJ1-3; D: -; V: TRBV7-2; CDR3: ASSPGGGNTIY
J: TRBJ2-1; D: -; V: TRBV19; CDR3: ASSPLARPNEQF
J: TRBJ1-2; D: -; V: TRBV4-1; CDR3: ASSQGPGATANYGYT
J: TRBJ1-5; D: -; V: TRBV6-5; CDR3: ASRFYSNQPQH
J: TRBJ1-2; D: TRBD1; V: TRBV29-1; CDR3: SVYLDRELGYGYT
J: TRBJ2-3; D: TRBD1; V: TRBV10-3; CDR3: AISESQGAGDTQY
J: TRBJ2-3; D: TRBD2; V: TRBV24-1; CDR3: ATALSGRVADTQY
J: TRBJ1-2; D: TRBD1; V: TRBV19; CDR3: ASSPRVSGGDDGYT
J: TRBJ1-2; D: -; V: TRBV5-6; CDR3: ASRAQGRFDYGYT
J: TRBJ1-4; D: -; V: TRBV19; CDR3: ATGYEKLF
J: TRBJ2-3; D: TRBD2; V: TRBV9; CDR3: ASSVAHGSGIADTQY
J: TRBJ2-1; D: TRBD2; V: TRBV19; CDR3: ASSWTSENNEQF